Detailed here is one TCR beta chain. Its recognized antigen is unknown. No base qualities exist here, and no much larger clone lies one base off it. The data originate from a study of radiotherapy plus CTLA-4 blockade in lung cancer (dated by TCRdb to about 2018). Turning to the overall study: Among the enrolled patients, about 19% had an objective response, and 31% reached disease control.

Library construction relied on the immunoSEQ multiplex PCR assay. TCRdb took this table from immuneACCESS and kept in-frame rearrangements with V and J called. Such tables lack part of the clones; where checked against another copy, unresolved V genes explain under half of the gap, and the rest is unexplained. This sample gives roughly 75,000 clones in total; about 80% of them show up just once. The ten largest account for 0.79% of the sample. Overall study outcomes, separate from this receptor: TCR clones derived from tumors expanded in peripheral blood after treatment with radiotherapy and ipilimumab. Increased serum interferon-beta after radiation, together with early dynamic changes in blood T cell clones, were reported to be the strongest predictors of response.

In this study, focal radiation therapy paired with CTLA-4 blockade (ipilimumab) was tested in patients who had chemo-refractory metastatic non-small-cell lung cancer. The CDR3 has 16 amino acids, counting the end cysteine and phenylalanine. The CDR3 DNA has 48 bases and is translated from base 1. At the junction V is shortened by 5 bases and J by 4 bases, with 18 bases in between. Sequences MDHEN (CDR1) and SYDVKM (CDR2) are obtained from the germline V gene. This clonotype was sampled from a human donor with non-small cell lung cancer who had stable disease on radiotherapy plus ipilimumab. The chain is encoded by TRBV28 joined to TRBJ1-5; the D gene is unclear. Sequencing was performed on peripheral blood, taken from a patient treated with radiotherapy plus ipilimumab. The CDR3 region has the sequence CASSPSPGVGNQPQHF. The nucleotide sequence is given as TGTGCCAGCAGTCCTTCCCCCGGGGTCGGGAATCAGCCCCAGCATTTT.